This TCR beta chain was profiled in a study of long-term antiretroviral therapy in people with HIV. Overall study results and limits: The study found that diversity rose after ART but stayed below transplant donor controls. Repertoires from HIV showed CDR3 length ranges narrower than those of controls. Clones that had undergone expansion before ART dominated the repertoire at all time points. Blood draws took place between about 2003 and 2018 and possibly involved older ART regimens.

Run at survey level, the immunoSEQ assay was version v3.0. Only in-frame clones appear in the TCRdb table, and some are missing; sequencing was by immunoSEQ multiplex PCR. Of thousands of clones detected, roughly four fifths appear once; the ten largest clones hold 15% to 20%. With V trimmed by 5 bases and J by 0 bases, 6 bases remained unmatched. Germline values: CDR1 MNHEY, CDR2 SMNVEV (reference sequence). This CDR3 has 15 amino acids. With respect to this clone: Its target is unknown.

The rearrangement uses TRBV27 and TRBJ2-7; 8 nucleotides match TRBD1. The receptor's source is a middle-aged man with HIV. Here the sequenced sample was unsorted PBMCs, taken 0.1 years after starting antiretroviral therapy. CDR3 coding DNA: TGTGCCAGCAGTCCCCGGGACAGGTCCTCCTACGAGCAGTACTTC. This encodes CASSPRDRSSYEQYF.